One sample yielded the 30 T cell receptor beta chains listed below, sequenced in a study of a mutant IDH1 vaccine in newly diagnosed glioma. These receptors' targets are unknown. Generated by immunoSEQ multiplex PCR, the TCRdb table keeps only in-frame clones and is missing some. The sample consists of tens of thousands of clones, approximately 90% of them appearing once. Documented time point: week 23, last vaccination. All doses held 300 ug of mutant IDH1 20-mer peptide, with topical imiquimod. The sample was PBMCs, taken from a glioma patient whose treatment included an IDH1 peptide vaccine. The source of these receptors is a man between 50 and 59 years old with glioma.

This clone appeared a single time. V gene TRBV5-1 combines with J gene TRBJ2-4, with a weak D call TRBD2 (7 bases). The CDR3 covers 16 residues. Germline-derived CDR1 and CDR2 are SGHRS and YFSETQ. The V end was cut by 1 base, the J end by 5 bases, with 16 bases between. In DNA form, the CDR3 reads TGCGCCAGCAGCTTGAATGGCGGGGGCGGGCAAAACATTCAGTACTTC. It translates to CASSLNGGGGQNIQYF.

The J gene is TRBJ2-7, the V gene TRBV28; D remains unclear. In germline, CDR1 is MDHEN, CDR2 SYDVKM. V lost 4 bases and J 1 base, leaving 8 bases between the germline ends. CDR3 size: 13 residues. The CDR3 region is CASSSVLSYEQYF. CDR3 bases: TGTGCCAGCAGTTCAGTCCTATCCTACGAGCAGTACTTC.

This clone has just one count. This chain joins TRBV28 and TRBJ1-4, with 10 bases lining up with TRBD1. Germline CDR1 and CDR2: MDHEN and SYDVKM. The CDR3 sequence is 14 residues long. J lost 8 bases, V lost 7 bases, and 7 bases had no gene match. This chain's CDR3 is CASNRQGAWEKLFF. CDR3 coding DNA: TGTGCCAGCAACAGACAGGGGGCGTGGGAAAAACTGTTTTTT.

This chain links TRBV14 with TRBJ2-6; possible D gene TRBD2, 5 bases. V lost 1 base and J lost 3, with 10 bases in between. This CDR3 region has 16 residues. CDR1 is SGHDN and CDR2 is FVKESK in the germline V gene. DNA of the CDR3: TGTGCCAGCAGCCAAGGAGGGTTTAGTGGGGCCAACGTCCTGACTTTC. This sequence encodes CASSQGGFSGANVLTF.

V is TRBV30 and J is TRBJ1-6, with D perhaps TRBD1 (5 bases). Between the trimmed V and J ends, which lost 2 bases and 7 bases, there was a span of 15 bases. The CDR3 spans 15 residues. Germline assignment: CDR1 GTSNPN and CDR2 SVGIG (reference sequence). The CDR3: CAWSRGPLGNSPLHF. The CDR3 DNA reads TGTGCCTGGAGTCGGGGACCCTTGGGGAATTCACCCCTCCACTTT.

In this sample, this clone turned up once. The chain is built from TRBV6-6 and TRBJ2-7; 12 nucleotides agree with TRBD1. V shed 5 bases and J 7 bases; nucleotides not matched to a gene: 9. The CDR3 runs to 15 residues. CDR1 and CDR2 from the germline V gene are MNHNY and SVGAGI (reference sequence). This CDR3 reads CASSTPGTGGREQYF. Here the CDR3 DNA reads TGTGCCAGCAGTACCCCCGGGACAGGGGGCCGAGAGCAGTACTTC.

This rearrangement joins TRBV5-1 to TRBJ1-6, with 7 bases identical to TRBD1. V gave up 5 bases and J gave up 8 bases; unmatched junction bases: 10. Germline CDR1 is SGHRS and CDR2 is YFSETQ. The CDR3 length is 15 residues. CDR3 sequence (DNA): TGCGCCAGCAGTGTCCGACAGGGATCGGATTCACCCCTCCACTTT. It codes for CASSVRQGSDSPLHF.

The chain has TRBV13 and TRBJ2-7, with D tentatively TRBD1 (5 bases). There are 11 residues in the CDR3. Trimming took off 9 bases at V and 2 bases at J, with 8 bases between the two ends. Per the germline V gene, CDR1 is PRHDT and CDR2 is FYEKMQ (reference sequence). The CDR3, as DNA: TGTGCCAGTGCCAGGGCCTACGAGCAGTACTTC. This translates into CASARAYEQYF.

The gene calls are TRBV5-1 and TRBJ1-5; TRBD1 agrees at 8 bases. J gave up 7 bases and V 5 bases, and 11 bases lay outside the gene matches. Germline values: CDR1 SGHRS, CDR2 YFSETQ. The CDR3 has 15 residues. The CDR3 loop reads CASSLGDRPGQPQHF. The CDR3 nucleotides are TGCGCCAGCAGTCTTGGGGACAGGCCGGGGCAGCCCCAGCATTTT.

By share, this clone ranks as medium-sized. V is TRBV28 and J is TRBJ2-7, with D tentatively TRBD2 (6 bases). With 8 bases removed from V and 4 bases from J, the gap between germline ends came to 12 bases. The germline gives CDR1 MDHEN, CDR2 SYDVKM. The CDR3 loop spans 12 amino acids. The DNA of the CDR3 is TGTGCCAGCGGTAAGGGACTGTACGAGCAGTACTTC. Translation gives CASGKGLYEQYF.

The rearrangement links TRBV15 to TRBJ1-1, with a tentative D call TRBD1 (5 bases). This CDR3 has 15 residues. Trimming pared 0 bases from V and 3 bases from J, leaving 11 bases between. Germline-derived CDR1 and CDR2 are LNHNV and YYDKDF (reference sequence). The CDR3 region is CATSRDLKTDTEAFF. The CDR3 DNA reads TGTGCCACCAGCAGAGATCTAAAGACAGACACTGAAGCTTTCTTT. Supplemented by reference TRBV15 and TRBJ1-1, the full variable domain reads DAMVIQNPRYQVTQFGKPVTLSCSQTLNHNVMYWYQQKSSQAPKLLFHYYDKDFNNEADTPDNFQSRRPNTSFCFLDIRSPGLGDTAMYLCATSRDLKTDTEAFFGQGTRLTVV.

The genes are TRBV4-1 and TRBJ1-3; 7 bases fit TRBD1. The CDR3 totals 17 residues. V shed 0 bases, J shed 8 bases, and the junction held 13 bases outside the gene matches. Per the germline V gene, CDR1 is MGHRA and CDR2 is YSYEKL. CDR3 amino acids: CASSQERAGQRLDTIYF. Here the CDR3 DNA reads TGCGCCAGCAGCCAAGAAAGAGCGGGACAGCGCTTAGACACCATATATTTT.

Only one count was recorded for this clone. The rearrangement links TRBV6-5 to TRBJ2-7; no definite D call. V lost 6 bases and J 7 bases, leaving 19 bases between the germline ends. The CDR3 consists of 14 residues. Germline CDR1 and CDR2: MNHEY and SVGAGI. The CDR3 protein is CASSTPRRVKEQYF. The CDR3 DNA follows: TGTGCCAGCAGCACCCCTAGACGGGTTAAAGAGCAGTACTTC.

CDR3 bases: TGTGCCAGCAGCCAAGCAGATACGCAGTATTTT. The encoded protein is CASSQADTQYF. This rearrangement joins TRBV14 to TRBJ2-3; D call uncertain. The CDR3 consists of 11 residues. Germline CDR1 SGHDN, CDR2 FVKESK. V dropped 1 base and J dropped 4 bases, with 0 bases sitting between them.

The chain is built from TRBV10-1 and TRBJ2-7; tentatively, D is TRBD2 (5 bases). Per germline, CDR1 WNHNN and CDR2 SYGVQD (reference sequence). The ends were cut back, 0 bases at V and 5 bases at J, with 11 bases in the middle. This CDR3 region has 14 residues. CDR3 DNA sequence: TGCGCCAGCAGTGAGTCGAGGGAAATTGACGAGCAGTACTTC. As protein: CASSESREIDEQYF.

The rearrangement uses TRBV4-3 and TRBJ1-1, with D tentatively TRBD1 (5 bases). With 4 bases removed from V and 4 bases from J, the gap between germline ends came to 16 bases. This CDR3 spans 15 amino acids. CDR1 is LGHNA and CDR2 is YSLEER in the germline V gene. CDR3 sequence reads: CASSLKGQGSTEAFF. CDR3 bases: TGCGCCAGCAGCCTCAAAGGGCAGGGATCCACTGAAGCTTTCTTT.

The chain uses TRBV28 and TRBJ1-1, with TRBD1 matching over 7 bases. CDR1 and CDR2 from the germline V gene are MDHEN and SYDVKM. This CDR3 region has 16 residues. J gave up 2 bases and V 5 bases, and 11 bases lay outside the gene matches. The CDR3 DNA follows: TGTGCCAGCAGTCCACACTCAGGGGGATTAAACACTGAAGCTTTCTTT. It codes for CASSPHSGGLNTEAFF.

The CDR3 sequence is CASGLDPLQGEKLFF. CDR3 coding DNA: TGTGCTAGTGGTTTGGACCCTCTACAGGGAGAAAAACTGTTTTTT. The chain joins TRBV12-5 to TRBJ1-4, with D possibly TRBD1 on 6 matching bases. Trimming shortened V by 1 base and J by 8 bases, and 14 bases separated the two germline ends. The CDR3 is 15 amino acids. CDR1 and CDR2 (germline): LGHNT, FRNRAP.

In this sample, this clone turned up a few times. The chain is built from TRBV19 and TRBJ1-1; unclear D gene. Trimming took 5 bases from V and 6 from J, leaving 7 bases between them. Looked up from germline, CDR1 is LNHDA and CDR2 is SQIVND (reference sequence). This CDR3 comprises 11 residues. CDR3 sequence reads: CASSFQSEAFF. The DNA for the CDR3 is TGTGCCAGTAGTTTCCAATCTGAAGCTTTCTTT.

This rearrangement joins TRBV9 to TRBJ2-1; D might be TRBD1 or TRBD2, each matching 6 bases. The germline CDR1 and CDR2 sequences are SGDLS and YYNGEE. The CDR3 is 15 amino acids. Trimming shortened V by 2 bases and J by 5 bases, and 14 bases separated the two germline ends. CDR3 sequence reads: CASSVAPGADNEQFF. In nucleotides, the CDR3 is TGTGCCAGCAGCGTGGCCCCGGGGGCTGACAATGAGCAGTTCTTC.

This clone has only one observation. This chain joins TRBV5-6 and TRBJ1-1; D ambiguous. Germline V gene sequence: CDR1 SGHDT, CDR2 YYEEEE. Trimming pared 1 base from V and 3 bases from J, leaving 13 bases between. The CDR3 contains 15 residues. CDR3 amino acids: CASSLPRAWDTEAFF. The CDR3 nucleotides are TGTGCCAGCAGCTTGCCGAGGGCATGGGACACTGAAGCTTTCTTT.

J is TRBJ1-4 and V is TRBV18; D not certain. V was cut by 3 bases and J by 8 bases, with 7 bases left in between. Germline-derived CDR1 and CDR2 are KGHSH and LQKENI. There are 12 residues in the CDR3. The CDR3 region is CASSPPLEKLFF. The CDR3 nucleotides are TGTGCCAGCTCACCCCCCTTGGAAAAACTGTTTTTT.

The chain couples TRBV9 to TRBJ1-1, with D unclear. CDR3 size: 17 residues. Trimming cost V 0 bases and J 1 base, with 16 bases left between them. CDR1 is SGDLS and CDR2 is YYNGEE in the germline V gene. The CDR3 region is CASSVGQAIVANTEAFF. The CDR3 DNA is TGTGCCAGCAGCGTAGGGCAGGCCATAGTCGCGAACACTGAAGCTTTCTTT.

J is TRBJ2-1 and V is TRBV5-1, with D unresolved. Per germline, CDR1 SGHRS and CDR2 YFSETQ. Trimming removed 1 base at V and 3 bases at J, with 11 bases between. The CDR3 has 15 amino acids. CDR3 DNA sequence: TGCGCCAGCAGCTTGCCCCACCCCTACTACAATGAGCAGTTCTTC. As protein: CASSLPHPYYNEQFF.

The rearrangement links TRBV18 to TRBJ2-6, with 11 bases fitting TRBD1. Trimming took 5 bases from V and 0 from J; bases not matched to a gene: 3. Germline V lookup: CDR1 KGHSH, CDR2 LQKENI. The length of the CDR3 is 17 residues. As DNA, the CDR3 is TGTGCCAGCTCAGGGACAGGGGGTACCTCTGGGGCCAACGTCCTGACTTTC. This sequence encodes CASSGTGGTSGANVLTF.

This CDR3 is CASSYGGLNSPLHF. The CDR3 DNA follows: TGTGCCAGCAGTTACGGGGGGCTGAATTCACCCCTCCACTTT. The chain combines TRBV6-5 with TRBJ1-6; maybe TRBD1 (6 bases). CDR3 length equals 14 residues. Germline CDR1 is MNHEY and CDR2 is SVGAGI. V was pared by 2 bases and J by 7 bases, with 9 bases between.

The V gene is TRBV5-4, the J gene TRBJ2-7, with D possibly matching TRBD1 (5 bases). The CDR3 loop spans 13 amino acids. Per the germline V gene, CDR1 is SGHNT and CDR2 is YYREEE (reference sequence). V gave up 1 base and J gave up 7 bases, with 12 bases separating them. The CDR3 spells CASSLWGLREQYF. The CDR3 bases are TGTGCCAGCAGCTTGTGGGGCTTACGGGAGCAGTACTTC.

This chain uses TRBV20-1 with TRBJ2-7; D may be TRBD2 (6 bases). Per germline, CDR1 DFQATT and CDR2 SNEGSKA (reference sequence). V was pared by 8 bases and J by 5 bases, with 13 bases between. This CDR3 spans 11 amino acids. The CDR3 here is CSPKGGDEQYF. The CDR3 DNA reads TGCAGTCCTAAGGGCGGGGACGAGCAGTACTTC.

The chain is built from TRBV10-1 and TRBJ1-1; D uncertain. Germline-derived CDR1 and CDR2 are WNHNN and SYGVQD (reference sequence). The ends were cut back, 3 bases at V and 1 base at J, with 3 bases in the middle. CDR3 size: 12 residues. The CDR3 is CASSDWNTEAFF. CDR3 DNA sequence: TGCGCCAGCAGTGATTGGAACACTGAAGCTTTCTTT.

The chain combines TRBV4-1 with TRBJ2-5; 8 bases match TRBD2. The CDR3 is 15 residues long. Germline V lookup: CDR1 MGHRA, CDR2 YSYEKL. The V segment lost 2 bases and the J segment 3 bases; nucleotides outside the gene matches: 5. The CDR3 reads CASSQNSGTKETQYF. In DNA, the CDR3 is TGCGCCAGCAGCCAAAATAGCGGGACTAAAGAGACCCAGTACTTC.